One T cell receptor beta chain is described in this entry. Its antigen is not yet known. Base qualities are not provided; no much larger clone lies one nucleotide away. TCRbeta CDR3 regions were amplified from genomic DNA using the immunoSEQ Assay, a bias-controlled multiplex PCR. From the authors' description of their analysis: The number of nucleated cells in each sample was estimated from the amplification of reference gene primers within the assay. Sequence reads were collapsed and filtered to measure the absolute abundance of every unique TCRbeta CDR3 rearrangement. For each sample, productive Simpson clonality was calculated by taking the square root of Simpson's diversity index across productive rearrangements. As stored in TCRdb, this immuneACCESS dataset retains in-frame rearrangements with V and J assigned. A fraction of the clones does not appear; measured against another copy, unresolved V genes explain less than half of the discrepancy, and the remainder lacks a known reason. The DNA gave D and trimming, while V, J and clone size come from that table. Present in this sample are about 250,000 clones, about 85% of which were seen just once. Approximately 7.2% of the sample belongs to the ten largest clones.

Whole blood was collected in K2EDTA tubes by collaborating institutions according to the institutions' own protocols. For TCRbeta analysis, collaborators shipped samples as frozen whole blood, isolated PBMCs, or DNA extracted from either of those sample types. The sample belongs to a study of blood T cell repertoires in COVID-19 (dated by TCRdb to 2018 to 2021). The study in broad terms: Collaborator samples came from the United States, Italy and Spain and covered acute and convalescent phases of COVID-19. HLA class I and class II types, where available, came from metadata supplied by the sample provider rather than from assay-based typing. The material from the prospective study consisted of cDNA or gDNA derived from T cells, B-cell-depleted T cells, or PBMCs. Nearly every sample came with metadata listing a de-identified subject ID, COVID-19 status, age in years and sex. Deeply sampled blood TCRbeta repertoires from subjects exposed to, actively infected with, or recovered from COVID-19 were included in the dataset. The repertoires were made available in a free public database intended to serve as a resource for research on the immune response to SARS-CoV-2. Samples came from the ongoing ImmuneRACE study (first 160 participants) plus 1,254 subjects from 6 global collaborators.

CDR1 MNHEY and CDR2 SMNVEV are derived from the germline V gene (reference sequence). V and J lose 0 bases and 2 bases, and a span of 7 bases separates them. The CDR3, from cysteine to phenylalanine, totals 14 residues. Only CDR3 DNA remains: 42 bases, in frame from the first base. Study-wide conclusions, independent of this receptor: The amount of clinical and demographic metadata varied by source and participant and was provided uncurated.

This TCR was recovered from a woman of 80 years or more with acute or convalescent COVID-19. The chain couples TRBV27 to TRBJ1-2; no D gene can be assigned with confidence. Sample: peripheral blood. The CDR3 region: CASSLSAGNYGYTF. The sequenced DNA is TGTGCCAGCAGTTTATCGGCGGGGAACTATGGCTACACCTTC.